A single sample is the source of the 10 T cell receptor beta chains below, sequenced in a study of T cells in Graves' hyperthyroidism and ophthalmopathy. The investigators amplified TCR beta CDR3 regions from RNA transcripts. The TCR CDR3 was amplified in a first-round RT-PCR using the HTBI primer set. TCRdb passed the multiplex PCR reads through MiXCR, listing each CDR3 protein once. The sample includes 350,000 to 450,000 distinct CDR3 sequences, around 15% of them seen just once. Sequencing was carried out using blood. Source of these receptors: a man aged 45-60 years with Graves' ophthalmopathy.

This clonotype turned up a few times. Written as DNA, the CDR3 is TGCGCCAGCAGCCATCGAGCGGGGGGGAACACCGGGGAGCTGTTTTTT. This sequence encodes CASSHRAGGNTGELFF. The J gene is TRBJ2-2, the V gene TRBV4-1; 9 positions agree with TRBD2. CDR3 length: 16 amino acids. The V and J ends lost 3 bases and 1 base, in that order; junction bases with no gene match: 3. The germline gives CDR1 MGHRA, CDR2 YSYEKL.

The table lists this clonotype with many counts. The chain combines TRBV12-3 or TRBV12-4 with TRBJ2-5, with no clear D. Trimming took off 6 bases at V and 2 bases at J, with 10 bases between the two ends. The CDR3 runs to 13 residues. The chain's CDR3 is CASRHRYQETQYF. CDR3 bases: TGTGCCAGCAGGCACAGATATCAAGAGACCCAGTACTTC.

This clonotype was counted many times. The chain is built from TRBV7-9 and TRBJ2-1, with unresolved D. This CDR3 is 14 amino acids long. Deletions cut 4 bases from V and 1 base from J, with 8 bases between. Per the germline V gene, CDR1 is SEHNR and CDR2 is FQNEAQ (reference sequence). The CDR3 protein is CASSSLVSYNEQFF. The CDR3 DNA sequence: TGTGCCAGCAGCTCACTGGTTTCCTACAATGAGCAGTTCTTC.

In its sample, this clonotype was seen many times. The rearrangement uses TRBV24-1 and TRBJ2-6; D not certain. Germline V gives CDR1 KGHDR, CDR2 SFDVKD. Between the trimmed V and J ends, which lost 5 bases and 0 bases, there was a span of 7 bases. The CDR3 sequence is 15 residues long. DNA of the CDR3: TGTGCCACCAGTGGAAAAAACTCTGGGGCCAACGTCCTGACTTTC. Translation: CATSGKNSGANVLTF.

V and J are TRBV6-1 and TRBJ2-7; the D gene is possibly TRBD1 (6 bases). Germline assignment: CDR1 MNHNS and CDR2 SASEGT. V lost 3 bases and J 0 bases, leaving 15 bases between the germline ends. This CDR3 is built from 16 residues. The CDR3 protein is CASSDEEQGISYEQYF. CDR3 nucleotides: TGTGCCAGCAGTGATGAAGAACAGGGAATCTCCTACGAGCAGTACTTC.

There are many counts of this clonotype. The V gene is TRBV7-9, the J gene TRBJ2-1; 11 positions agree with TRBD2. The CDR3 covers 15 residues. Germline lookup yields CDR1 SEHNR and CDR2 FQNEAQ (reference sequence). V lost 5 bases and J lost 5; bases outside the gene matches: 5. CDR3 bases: TGTGCCAGCAGCCAGACTAGCGGGGCGAACAATGAGCAGTTCTTC. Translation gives CASSQTSGANNEQFF.

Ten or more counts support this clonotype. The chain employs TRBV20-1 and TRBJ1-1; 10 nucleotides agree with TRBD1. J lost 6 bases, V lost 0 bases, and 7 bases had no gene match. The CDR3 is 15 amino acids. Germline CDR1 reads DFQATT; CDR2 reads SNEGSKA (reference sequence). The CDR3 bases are TGCAGTGCTAGAGACGGGGACAGGGGCGGCCCTGAAGCTTTCTTT. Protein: CSARDGDRGGPEAFF.

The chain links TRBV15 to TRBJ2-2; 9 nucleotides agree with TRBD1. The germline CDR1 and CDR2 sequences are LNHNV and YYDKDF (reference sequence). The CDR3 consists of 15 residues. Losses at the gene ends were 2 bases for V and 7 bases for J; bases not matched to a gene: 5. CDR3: CATSRSGTGFGELFF. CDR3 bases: TGTGCCACCAGCAGATCCGGGACAGGGTTCGGGGAGCTGTTTTTT.

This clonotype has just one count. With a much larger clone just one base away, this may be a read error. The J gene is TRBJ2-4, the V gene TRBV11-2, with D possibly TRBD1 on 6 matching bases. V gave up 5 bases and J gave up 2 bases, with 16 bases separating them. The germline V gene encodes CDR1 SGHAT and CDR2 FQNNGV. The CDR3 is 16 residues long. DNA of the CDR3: TGTGCCAGCAGCACCCCGAGACAGGCTACCAAAAACATTCAGTACTTC. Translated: CASSTPRQATKNIQYF.

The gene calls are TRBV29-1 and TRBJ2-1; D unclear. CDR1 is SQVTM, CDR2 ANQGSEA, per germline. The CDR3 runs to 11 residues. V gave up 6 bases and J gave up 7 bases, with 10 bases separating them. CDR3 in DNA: TGCAGCGTGAATACCGCGAATGAGCAGTTCTTC. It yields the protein CSVNTANEQFF.